This T cell receptor (beta chain) was found in a study of blood T cell repertoires in COVID-19. Germline-derived CDR1 and CDR2 are SGDLS and YYNGEE. The CDR3 is 14 residues long. Between the trimmed V and J ends, which lost 3 bases and 1 base, there was a span of 10 bases. Seattle participants joined during active infection and were tracked over time. In the original analysis: From reference gene primer amplification, estimates of nucleated cell counts were derived. Profiled with immunoSEQ multiplex PCR; TCRdb holds only in-frame clones, not every one. V, J and clone size were drawn from that table, and D and trimming were deduced from the DNA. The sample shows some 200,000 clones, 80% to 90% of them seen only once.

The source material was peripheral blood. The V and J genes are TRBV9 and TRBJ1-1, with TRBD1 as a possible D gene (6 bases). The TCR originated in an older woman with COVID-19, enrolled during active disease. The CDR3 bases are TGTGCCAGCAGCGCTCTGGGACAGAACACTGAAGCTTTCTTT. Its protein product is CASSALGQNTEAFF.